This entry lists 32 T cell receptor beta chains sequenced from one sample in a study of shared clonotypes between healthy human individuals. The method was immunoSEQ multiplex PCR; TCRdb's version includes in-frame clones alone and lacks a portion of them. The sample comprises about 2.1 million clones, 90% to 95% of which are singletons, and about 1.8% rests with the top ten. Naive CD8 cells, CD45RO-negative and positively selected for CCR7, excluded terminally differentiated effector memory CD45RA+ cells. Sequencing used naive CD8+ T cells from PBMCs. These receptors came from a man aged 18 to 29 in good health. Some clones in this sample may be carry-over from other donors' samples.

This CDR3 is CASHGQGQETQYF. The CDR3 DNA is TGTGCCAGTCACGGACAGGGGCAAGAGACCCAGTACTTC. The chain recombines TRBV27 with TRBJ2-5; 9 bases agree with TRBD1. The ends lost 9 bases at V and 2 bases at J; junction bases unmatched: 4. Germline CDR1 reads MNHEY; CDR2 reads SMNVEV (reference sequence). The CDR3 is made up of 13 amino acids.

V is TRBV7-6 and J is TRBJ2-2; perhaps TRBD1 as D (7 bases). Trimming took off 6 bases at V and 6 bases at J, with 11 bases between the two ends. Germline-derived CDR1 and CDR2 are SGHVS and FNYEAQ. The CDR3 has 13 amino acids. The chain's CDR3 is CASRSRGAGELFF. DNA for the CDR3: TGTGCCAGCAGGAGCAGGGGGGCCGGGGAGCTGTTTTTT.

The chain links TRBV21-1 to TRBJ2-7; the listed D gene, TRBD2, was not tested against the DNA. TRBV21-1 is given as a pseudogene. This CDR3 comprises 16 residues. DNA for the CDR3: TGTGCCAGCAGCAAGATCAGCGGGAAGCAAACCTACGAGCAGTACTTC. It yields the protein CASSKISGKQTYEQYF.

The V gene is TRBV25-1, the J gene TRBJ1-1; unclear D gene. Per the germline V gene, CDR1 is MGHDK and CDR2 is SYGVNS. The V and J ends lost 4 bases and 8 bases respectively, with 5 bases between them. The CDR3 is made up of 10 amino acids. The CDR3 DNA reads as TGTGCCAGCAGTGCGGGGGAAGCTTTCTTT. Residues: CASSAGEAFF. Supplemented by reference TRBV25-1 and TRBJ1-1, the full variable domain reads EADIYQTPRYLVIGTGKKITLECSQTMGHDKMYWYQQDPGMELHLIHYSYGVNSTEKGDLSSESTVSRIRTEHFPLTLESARPSHTSQYLCASSAGEAFFGQGTRLTVV.

The chain carries TRBV13 and TRBJ2-3, with D possibly being TRBD1 or TRBD2 (5 bases each). Germline loops: CDR1 PRHDT, CDR2 FYEKMQ (reference sequence). V lost 1 base and J 2 bases, leaving 13 bases between the germline ends. There are 16 residues in the CDR3. CDR3 in DNA: TGTGCCAGCAGCTTAGTGTCGGGGCGCCCCACAGATACGCAGTATTTT. It translates to CASSLVSGRPTDTQYF. The entire variable domain, with the rest obtained from reference TRBV13 and TRBJ2-3, is as follows: AAGVIQSPRHLIKEKRETATLKCYPIPRHDTVYWYQQGPGQDPQFLISFYEKMQSDKGSIPDRFSAQQFSDYHSELNMSSLELGDSALYFCASSLVSGRPTDTQYFGPGTRLTVL.

The chain combines TRBV5-6 with TRBJ2-7; 7 bases agree with TRBD2. The CDR3 is made up of 15 amino acids. Germline CDR1 reads SGHDT; CDR2 reads YYEEEE. V was pared by 2 bases and J by 0 bases, with 5 bases of the junction left unmatched. The CDR3 here is CASSFEGGSSYEQYF. In DNA, the CDR3 is TGTGCCAGCAGCTTTGAGGGCGGGAGCTCCTACGAGCAGTACTTC.

The rearrangement uses TRBV28 and TRBJ2-7; D gene unclear. The CDR3 extends over 13 amino acids. Trimming left V 7 bases short and J 0 bases short, with 10 bases between. Germline V CDR1 and CDR2: MDHEN, SYDVKM. This CDR3 is CASILWASYEQYF. The CDR3 DNA sequence: TGTGCCAGCATTCTCTGGGCCTCCTACGAGCAGTACTTC.

The chain employs TRBV6-1 and TRBJ1-5; 7 positions match TRBD1. The germline gives CDR1 MNHNS, CDR2 SASEGT. V lost 4 bases to trimming and J lost 5 bases; unmatched junction nucleotides: 5. The CDR3 consists of 14 residues. CDR3 sequence: CASSGRQGYQPQHF. DNA of the CDR3: TGTGCCAGCAGTGGCAGACAGGGCTATCAGCCCCAGCATTTT.

V and J are TRBV29-1 and TRBJ2-1, with 8 bases fitting TRBD2. The CDR3 covers 15 residues. V lost 8 bases to trimming and J lost 4 bases; unmatched junction nucleotides: 13. Germline assignment: CDR1 SQVTM and CDR2 ANQGSEA. This chain's CDR3 is CSLYGGRKGYNEQFF. CDR3 coding DNA: TGCAGCTTATACGGCGGGAGGAAAGGGTACAATGAGCAGTTCTTC.

The genes are TRBV9 and TRBJ1-1; no reliable D call. The CDR3 sequence is 16 residues long. The V end lost 0 bases, the J end lost 5 bases, and 17 bases lay between the germline ends. Germline V CDR1 and CDR2: SGDLS, YYNGEE. CDR3 nucleotide sequence: TGTGCCAGCAGCGTAGCTACGATCGTCGGGAGGACTGAAGCTTTCTTT. Its translation: CASSVATIVGRTEAFF.

This clone was seen a single time. The rearrangement joins TRBV5-4 to TRBJ2-5; weak D call: TRBD1 (6 bases). Germline CDR1 SGHNT, CDR2 YYREEE (reference sequence). This CDR3 contains 15 residues. Trimming removed 2 bases from V and 5 bases from J, with 16 bases in between. CDR3 in amino acids: CASSFKLQGMETQYF. CDR3 DNA sequence: TGTGCCAGCAGCTTTAAACTTCAGGGGATGGAGACCCAGTACTTC.

The gene calls are TRBV28 and TRBJ2-5; 8 bases are a match to TRBD1. The CDR3 is 16 amino acids. After removal of 2 bases from V and 0 bases from J, the junction contained 5 bases not matched to a gene. Germline V gene data show CDR1 as MDHEN and CDR2 as SYDVKM. As DNA, the CDR3 is TGTGCCAGCAGTTTAAGTGGGACAGGCAACCAAGAGACCCAGTACTTC. Its protein product is CASSLSGTGNQETQYF.

The V and J genes are TRBV27 and TRBJ1-5, with 10 bases matching TRBD1. There are 15 residues in the CDR3. CDR1 MNHEY and CDR2 SMNVEV come from the germline V gene (reference sequence). V was pared by 8 bases and J by 4 bases, with 8 bases of the junction left unmatched. CDR3 residues: CASLLRQGANQPQHF. The DNA for the CDR3 is TGTGCCAGCCTCTTAAGACAGGGGGCTAATCAGCCCCAGCATTTT.

The J gene is TRBJ2-1, the V gene TRBV5-1; 9 positions agree with TRBD2. The trim removed 6 bases at V and 5 bases at J, leaving 6 bases unmatched. This CDR3 region has 14 residues. From germline, CDR1 is SGHRS and CDR2 YFSETQ. The CDR3 DNA sequence: TGCGCCAGCACGCTATTAGCGGGAGACAATGAGCAGTTCTTC. As protein: CASTLLAGDNEQFF.

This clone has only one observation. The rearrangement links TRBV9 to TRBJ2-7; D gene unclear. Germline CDR1 SGDLS, CDR2 YYNGEE. The CDR3 totals 15 residues. Deletions cut 0 bases from V and 3 bases from J, with 13 bases between. In DNA form, the CDR3 reads TGTGCCAGCAGCGTAGATGTACGGTCCGACTACGAGCAGTACTTC. Amino acid sequence: CASSVDVRSDYEQYF.

The CDR3 DNA follows: TGCAGCGTTGTAGGGGGCGCATTGTTCCGTGGCTACACCTTC. As protein: CSVVGGALFRGYTF. The chain joins TRBV29-1 to TRBJ1-2; 7 bases are shared with TRBD1. Germline CDR1 SQVTM, CDR2 ANQGSEA. The V and J ends lost 4 bases and 7 bases, in that order; junction bases with no gene match: 12. CDR3 length: 14 amino acids.

The chain recombines TRBV6-5 with TRBJ1-4, with D unclear. This CDR3 is built from 12 residues. The germline V and J ends were trimmed by 10 bases and 3 bases, with 9 bases remaining between them. Per germline, CDR1 MNHEY and CDR2 SVGAGI. DNA of the CDR3: TGTGCCACCTCTCCGTCTAATGAAAAACTGTTTTTT. Amino acids: CATSPSNEKLFF.

The CDR3 loop reads CASSRAREQYF. CDR3 bases: TGTGCCAGCAGCCGAGCTCGCGAGCAGTACTTC. V gene TRBV7-2 combines with J gene TRBJ2-7; D remains unclear. V was clipped by 5 bases and J by 6 bases, with 8 bases between them. The CDR3 length is 11 residues. The germline CDR1 and CDR2 sequences are SGHTA and FQGNSA.

This chain links TRBV27 with TRBJ2-5; the D gene is possibly TRBD2 (5 bases). Germline V gives CDR1 MNHEY, CDR2 SMNVEV (reference sequence). This CDR3 is 14 amino acids long. The V gene lost 3 bases and the J gene lost 0 bases, with 8 bases spanning the gap. The CDR3 protein is CASSFFGDQETQYF. The CDR3 region has the DNA TGTGCCAGCAGTTTCTTCGGGGACCAAGAGACCCAGTACTTC.

This clone appeared once. The genes are TRBV19 and TRBJ2-2, with D perhaps TRBD1 (6 bases). This CDR3 is 13 amino acids long. Germline CDR1 LNHDA, CDR2 SQIVND (reference sequence). The V end lost 9 bases, the J end lost 5 bases, and 13 bases lay between the germline ends. The CDR3 here is CASVDRLTGELFF. In DNA form, the CDR3 reads TGTGCCAGCGTGGACAGATTGACCGGGGAGCTGTTTTTT.

J is TRBJ1-5 and V is TRBV5-5; D is unclear. The CDR3 is made up of 15 amino acids. The ends were cut back, 5 bases at V and 0 bases at J, with 12 bases in the middle. Germline CDR1 reads SGHKS; CDR2 reads YYEKEE (reference sequence). The CDR3 DNA sequence: TGTGCCAGCAGTTTCACGGGTTATAGCAATCAGCCCCAGCATTTT. It translates to CASSFTGYSNQPQHF.

J is TRBJ2-1 and V is TRBV6-6; D is perhaps TRBD1 or TRBD2 (5 bases each). The CDR3 is made up of 14 amino acids. The V gene's germline CDR1 is MNHNY and CDR2 SVGAGI (reference sequence). V gave up 0 bases and J gave up 8 bases, with 11 bases separating them. CDR3 coding DNA: TGTGCCAGCAGTTACTCGGTAGGGACCCATGAGCAGTTCTTC. Encoded protein: CASSYSVGTHEQFF.

Regarding this clone: The same CDR3 arises from other DNA sequences in this sample as well. This rearrangement joins TRBV28 to TRBJ1-5; D gene ambiguous. The V gene lost 5 bases and the J gene lost 5 bases, with 10 bases spanning the gap. CDR3 size: 13 residues. Germline values: CDR1 MDHEN, CDR2 SYDVKM. The chain's CDR3 is CASSPPGDQPQHF. CDR3 nucleotide sequence: TGTGCCAGCAGTCCCCCAGGCGATCAGCCCCAGCATTTT.

With respect to this clone: It is unclear where the CDR3 begins or ends on the DNA, so no DNA is shown, and the CDR3 is as TCRdb lists it. This chain links TRBV27 with TRBJ2-7; TRBD2 reflects the table's D call only, with no check against the DNA. The CDR3 comprises 16 residues, both ends counted. Germline loops: CDR1 MNHEY, CDR2 SMNVEV (reference sequence). The chain's CDR3 is CASSSSGLIFSYEQYF.

Notes on this clone: This CDR3 is also generated by other DNA sequences in the sample. The V and J genes are TRBV6-5 and TRBJ1-1; a possible D gene is TRBD1 (6 bases). V was clipped by 0 bases and J by 4 bases, with 12 bases between them. From germline, CDR1 is MNHEY and CDR2 SVGAGI. The CDR3 extends over 15 amino acids. The CDR3 sequence is CASSYSGQGRTEAFF. CDR3 DNA: TGTGCCAGCAGTTACTCAGGTCAGGGGCGCACTGAAGCTTTCTTT.

The chain recombines TRBV30 with TRBJ2-7; TRBD1 matches at 7 bases. Looked up from germline, CDR1 is GTSNPN and CDR2 is SVGIG (reference sequence). Losses at the gene ends were 3 bases for V and 7 bases for J; bases not matched to a gene: 9. The CDR3 contains 13 residues. The CDR3 coding sequence is TGTGCCTGGAGAGGTCAGGGGGTGTTAGAGCAGTACTTC. The encoded protein is CAWRGQGVLEQYF. The full variable domain, completed using reference TRBV30 and TRBJ2-7, is SQTIHQWPATLVQPVGSPLSLECTVEGTSNPNLYWYRQAAGRGLQLLFYSVGIGQISSEVPQNLSASRPQDRQFILSSKKLLLSDSGFYLCAWRGQGVLEQYFGPGTRLTVT.

This clone was seen just once. The chain recombines TRBV7-8 with TRBJ1-3; 9 nucleotides align to TRBD1. The CDR3 extends over 15 amino acids. V shed 4 bases, J shed 0 bases, and the junction held 1 base outside the gene matches. Germline-derived CDR1 and CDR2 are SGHVS and FQNEAQ. Written as DNA, the CDR3 is TGTGCCAGCAGCTCGACAGGGGGCTCTGGAAACACCATATATTTT. This encodes CASSSTGGSGNTIYF.

The chain uses TRBV28 and TRBJ1-2; 9 nucleotides agree with TRBD1. The CDR3 is 16 amino acids. With 2 bases clipped from V and 7 bases from J, the junction kept 11 bases outside the gene matches. The germline V gene has CDR1 MDHEN and CDR2 SYDVKM. CDR3 nucleotides: TGTGCCAGCAGTTTAATCCGGGACAGGGCCGTTGGTGGCTACACCTTC. It specifies CASSLIRDRAVGGYTF.

The CDR3, as DNA: TGTGCCAGCAGCGTAGGTGGCCCAGGTCTTAACCAAGAGACCCAGTACTTC. It encodes CASSVGGPGLNQETQYF. The V and J genes are TRBV9 and TRBJ2-5, with D hard to call. Looked up from germline, CDR1 is SGDLS and CDR2 is YYNGEE. This CDR3 has 17 residues. V was trimmed by 0 bases and J by 0 bases, leaving 15 bases between them.

V is TRBV19 and J is TRBJ2-3; perhaps TRBD2 as D (6 bases). CDR1 and CDR2 from the germline V gene are LNHDA and SQIVND (reference sequence). The V gene lost 6 bases and the J gene lost 0 bases, with 19 bases spanning the gap. This CDR3 is built from 17 residues. The CDR3 reads CASRNTGRGSSTDTQYF. CDR3 coding DNA: TGTGCCAGTAGGAACACCGGGCGGGGATCTAGCACAGATACGCAGTATTTT.

The chain carries TRBV9 and TRBJ2-1; 7 bases agree with TRBD2. Germline lookup yields CDR1 SGDLS and CDR2 YYNGEE. The CDR3 runs to 15 residues. J was trimmed by 8 bases and V by 0 bases; bases with no gene match: 8. The CDR3 spells CASSVGGSLRDEQFF. The CDR3 nucleotides are TGTGCCAGCAGCGTAGGCGGGAGTCTTAGGGATGAGCAGTTCTTC.

This chain links TRBV7-9 with TRBJ2-1, with D perhaps TRBD2 (5 bases). Trimming removed 5 bases from V and 4 bases from J, with 18 bases in between. Germline loops: CDR1 SEHNR, CDR2 FQNEAQ (reference sequence). CDR3 length: 16 amino acids. CDR3 DNA: TGTGCCAGCAGCCTCTTAAGCAGCGGAGCGTACAATGAGCAGTTCTTC. It specifies CASSLLSSGAYNEQFF.